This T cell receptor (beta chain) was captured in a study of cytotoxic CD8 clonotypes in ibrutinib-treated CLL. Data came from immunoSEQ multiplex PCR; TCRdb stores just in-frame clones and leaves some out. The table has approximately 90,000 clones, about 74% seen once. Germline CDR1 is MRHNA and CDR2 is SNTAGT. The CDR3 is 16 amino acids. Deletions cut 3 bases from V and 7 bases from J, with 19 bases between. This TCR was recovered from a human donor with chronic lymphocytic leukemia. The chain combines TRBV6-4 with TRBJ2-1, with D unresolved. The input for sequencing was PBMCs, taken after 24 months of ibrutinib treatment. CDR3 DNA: TGTGCCAGCAGTGATGGTATGCGGCGCTCTGTGAATGAGCAGTTCTTC. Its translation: CASSDGMRRSVNEQFF.